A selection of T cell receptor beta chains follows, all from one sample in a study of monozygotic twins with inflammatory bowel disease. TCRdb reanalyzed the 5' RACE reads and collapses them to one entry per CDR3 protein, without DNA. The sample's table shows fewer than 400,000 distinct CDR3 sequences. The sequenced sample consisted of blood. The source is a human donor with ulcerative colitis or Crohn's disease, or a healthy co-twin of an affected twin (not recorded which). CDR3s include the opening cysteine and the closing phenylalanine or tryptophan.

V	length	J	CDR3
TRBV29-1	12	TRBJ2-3	CSVGGSTDTQYF
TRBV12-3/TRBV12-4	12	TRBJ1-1	CASSLEGARAFF
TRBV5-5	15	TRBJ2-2	CASSLWTGGPGELFF
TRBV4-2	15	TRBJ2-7	CASSQDWTGVSEQYF
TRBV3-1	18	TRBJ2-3	CASSHASRVRNFTDTQYF
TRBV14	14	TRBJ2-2	CASSGQANTGELFF
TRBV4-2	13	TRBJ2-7	CASGDGAAYEQYF
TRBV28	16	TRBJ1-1	CASSLSPDRTNTEAFF
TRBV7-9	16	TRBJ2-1	CASSAPTGGDYNEQFF
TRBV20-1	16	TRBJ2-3	CSAREGRQPLTDTQYF
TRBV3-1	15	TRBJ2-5	CASSSTTGSHETQYF
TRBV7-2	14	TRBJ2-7	CASSPDSPPYEQYF
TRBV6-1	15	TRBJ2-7	CASSRTSGSKPEQYF
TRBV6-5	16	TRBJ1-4	CASSFLWEGLDEKLFF
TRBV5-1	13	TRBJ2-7	CASTAAQGGIGYF
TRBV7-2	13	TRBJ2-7	CASRIGRDYEQYF
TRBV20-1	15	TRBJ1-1	CSARVSTGGEAEAFF
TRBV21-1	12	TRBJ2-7	CASSGDGFEQYF
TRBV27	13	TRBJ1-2	CASSDRGQGGYTF
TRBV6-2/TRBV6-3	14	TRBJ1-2	CASSTDRRNYGYTF
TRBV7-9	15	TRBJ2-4	CASSLGQGGKNIQYF
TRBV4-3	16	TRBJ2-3	CASSQDRTLTFHTQYF
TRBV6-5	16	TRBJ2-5	CASSYSAAGGEQTQYF
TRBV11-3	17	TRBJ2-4	CASSLDRARVAKNIQYF
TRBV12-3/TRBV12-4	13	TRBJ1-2	CASRTTGTYGYTF
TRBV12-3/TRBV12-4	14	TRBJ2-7	CASSLVAQSYEQYF
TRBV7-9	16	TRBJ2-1	CASSRPDSPDYNEQFF
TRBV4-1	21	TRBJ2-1	CASSQGQGTSGSLASHNEQFF
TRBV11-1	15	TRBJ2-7	CASSFKGTGAFEQYF
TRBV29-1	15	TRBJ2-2	CSVEVGRSRSGELFF
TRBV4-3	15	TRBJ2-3	CASSQEKFPTDTQYF
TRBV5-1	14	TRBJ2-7	CASSSAGTAGEQYF
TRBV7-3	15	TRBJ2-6	CASSVTGTGANVLTF
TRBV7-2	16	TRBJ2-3	CASSLRGPIPTDTQYF
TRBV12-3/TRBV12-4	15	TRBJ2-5	CASSSLKGQRETQYF
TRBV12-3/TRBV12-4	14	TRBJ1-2	CASSLASGGRGYTF
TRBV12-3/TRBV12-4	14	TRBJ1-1	CASSQQSLNTEAFF
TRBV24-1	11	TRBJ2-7	CATGEAYEQYF
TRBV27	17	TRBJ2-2	CASSHRTGLVGTGELFF
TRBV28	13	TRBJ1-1	CASSEHAYTEAFF
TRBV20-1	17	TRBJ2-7	CSAPGTSAFGGAYEQYF
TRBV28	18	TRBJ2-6	CASSSLGGLRAGANVLTF
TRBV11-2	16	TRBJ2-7	CASSSGLAGTGYEQYF
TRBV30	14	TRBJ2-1	CAWSIEGGPHEQFF
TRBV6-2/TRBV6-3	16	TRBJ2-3	CASTAGPILGADTQYF